This T cell receptor (beta chain) was found in a study of blood T cell repertoires in COVID-19. Authors' analysis steps: Amplification of reference gene primers was used by the study to estimate nucleated cell counts. Sequencing was performed with immunoSEQ multiplex PCR; in TCRdb, only in-frame clones are kept and a portion is missing. The V and J calls and clone size are taken from that table; D and trimming were inferred from the DNA. The sample has approximately 350,000 clones, around 86% seen once. The CDR3 is made up of 13 amino acids. Germline CDR1 LNHDA, CDR2 SQIVND (reference sequence). V dropped 9 bases and J dropped 4 bases, with 10 bases sitting between them.

The chain couples TRBV19 to TRBJ2-6, with D possibly matching TRBD2 (6 bases). Sequenced input: peripheral blood. This clonotype was obtained from a woman aged 50 to 60 with COVID-19, enrolled during active disease. The CDR3 sequence is CASRAGGANVLTF. The CDR3, as DNA: TGTGCCAGCCGGGCGGGAGGGGCCAACGTCCTGACTTTC. The entire variable domain, with the rest obtained from reference TRBV19 and TRBJ2-6, is as follows: DGGITQSPKYLFRKEGQNVTLSCEQNLNHDAMYWYRQDPGQGLRLIYYSQIVNDFQKGDIAEGYSVSREKKESFPLTVTSAQKNPTAFYLCASRAGGANVLTFGAGSRLTVL.